Following are 20 T cell receptor beta chains from one sample sequenced in a study of shared clonotypes between healthy human individuals. Here immunoSEQ multiplex PCR was the method, and the copy in TCRdb shows in-frame clones only, minus some. The sample has 950,000 to 1,200,000 clones, 70% to 80% seen once. Sequenced material: memory CD4+ T cells from PBMCs. Subset: CD45RA-negative fraction. These receptors all stem from a man aged 18 to 30 in good health. Some clones in this sample may be carry-over from other donors' samples.

This chain connects TRBV7-6 to TRBJ2-7, with a weak D call TRBD2 (5 bases). Germline V CDR1 and CDR2: SGHVS, FNYEAQ. Trimming took 4 bases from V and 0 from J, leaving 10 bases between them. The CDR3 loop spans 14 amino acids. The chain's CDR3 is CASSSPGSSYEQYF. The CDR3 nucleotides are TGTGCCAGCAGCTCCCCGGGGAGCTCCTACGAGCAGTACTTC.

The V call is TRBV4-3, the J call TRBJ2-6, with unresolved D. Trimming pared 0 bases from V and 2 bases from J, leaving 11 bases between. This CDR3 region has 17 residues. Germline V gene lookup returns CDR1 LGHNA and CDR2 YSLEER. This CDR3 is CASSQDLEVAGANVLTF. CDR3 bases: TGCGCCAGCAGCCAAGATCTCGAGGTGGCTGGGGCCAACGTCCTGACTTTC.

The chain is built from TRBV25-1 and TRBJ2-7; TRBD1 or TRBD2 may be the D gene (6 bases each). From germline, CDR1 is MGHDK and CDR2 SYGVNS. The CDR3 is made up of 17 amino acids. V gave up 1 base and J gave up 0 bases, with 16 bases separating them. The CDR3 loop is CASSESLSPGASYEQYF. The CDR3 bases are TGTGCCAGCAGTGAATCCCTATCCCCGGGGGCCTCCTACGAGCAGTACTTC.

This clone occurred once. A much bigger clone sits one base away, suggesting this may be a read error. Additional DNA sequences in this sample encode the identical CDR3. The chain joins TRBV28 to TRBJ1-2; 7 nucleotides match TRBD1. CDR1 MDHEN and CDR2 SYDVKM come from the germline V gene. The CDR3 covers 12 residues. J gave up 5 bases and V 3 bases, and 0 bases lay outside the gene matches. The CDR3 protein is CASSFRGYGYTF. The CDR3 DNA follows: TGTGCCAGCAGTTTCAGGGGGTATGGCTACACCTTC.

The sample holds a few counts of this clone. The V and J genes are TRBV4-2 and TRBJ2-5, with D possibly called TRBD1 or TRBD2 (5 bases each). The V end lost 1 base, the J end lost 3 bases, and 12 bases lay between the germline ends. The CDR3 has 15 residues. Germline CDR1 LGHNA, CDR2 YNFKEQ. DNA for the CDR3: TGTGCCAGCAGCCAAGGAGGGACGTATAAAGAGACCCAGTACTTC. It is translated as CASSQGGTYKETQYF.

With respect to this clone: The sample holds other DNA sequences that translate to the same CDR3. The chain is built from TRBV2 and TRBJ2-3; 8 bases agree with TRBD2. CDR1 is SNHLY and CDR2 is FYNNEI in the germline V gene. The CDR3 totals 13 residues. After removal of 5 bases from V and 3 bases from J, the junction contained 1 base not matched to a gene. The CDR3 bases are TGTGCCAGCAGTCGGGGGGGAACAGATACGCAGTATTTT. This encodes CASSRGGTDTQYF.

The chain carries TRBV6-5 and TRBJ2-7; TRBD2 matches 7 bases. Germline CDR1 reads MNHEY; CDR2 reads SVGAGI. V dropped 5 bases and J dropped 1; count of bases not matched to a gene: 5. The CDR3 runs to 14 residues. The CDR3 region has the DNA TGTGCCAGCAGTAAGCGGACTAGATCCTACGAGCAGTACTTC. As protein: CASSKRTRSYEQYF.

The chain uses TRBV30 and TRBJ2-5; possibly TRBD1 for D (6 bases). Matching the DNA end better, TRBJ2-7 makes the J call doubtful. CDR1 and CDR2 from the germline V gene are GTSNPN and SVGIG (reference sequence). CDR3 length: 14 amino acids. Here the CDR3 DNA reads TGTGCCTGGAGTGTGGGGCAGGGGTGGAACGAGCAGTACTTC. This gives the protein CAWSVGQGWNEQYF.

Comments on this clone: Distinct nucleotide sequences in the sample also encode this CDR3. The chain links TRBV9 to TRBJ1-4, with 8 bases fitting TRBD1. CDR1 SGDLS and CDR2 YYNGEE come from the germline V gene. V shed 0 bases, J shed 7 bases, and the junction held 2 bases outside the gene matches. This CDR3 has 14 amino acids. The CDR3 sequence is CASSVGTGREKLFF. CDR3 coding DNA: TGTGCCAGCAGCGTAGGGACAGGGCGTGAAAAACTGTTTTTT.

V and J are TRBV30 and TRBJ1-2; TRBD1 matches 8 bases. This CDR3 contains 14 residues. Trimming took 3 bases from V and 4 from J; bases not matched to a gene: 7. Germline V gives CDR1 GTSNPN, CDR2 SVGIG (reference sequence). The DNA for the CDR3 is TGTGCCTGGAGCGGGGACAGGACACCCTATGGCTACACCTTC. Amino acids: CAWSGDRTPYGYTF.

The CDR3 region has the DNA TGTGCCAGCAGCCAATATACCGGGGTCTCCTACGAGCAGTACTTC. This encodes CASSQYTGVSYEQYF. V usage is TRBV4-2 and J usage is TRBJ2-7; tentatively, D is TRBD2 (5 bases). V lost 2 bases and J 0 bases, leaving 11 bases between the germline ends. The CDR3 has 15 residues. Germline CDR1 LGHNA, CDR2 YNFKEQ.

The V gene is TRBV6-1, the J gene TRBJ2-7; weak D call: TRBD2 (7 bases). V was trimmed by 8 bases and J by 4 bases, leaving 21 bases between them. The CDR3 extends over 15 amino acids. Germline assignment: CDR1 MNHNS and CDR2 SASEGT. CDR3 DNA: TGTGCCAGCCTGGGGGGGGCTCAACTCAGATACGAGCAGTACTTC. Translated, it gives CASLGGAQLRYEQYF.

The chain carries TRBV5-4 and TRBJ2-6, with D perhaps being TRBD1 or TRBD2 (7 bases each). Germline lookup yields CDR1 SGHNT and CDR2 YYREEE (reference sequence). V lost 6 bases and J lost 2, with 15 bases in between. The CDR3 sequence is 16 residues long. CDR3 DNA: TGTGCCAGCAACGGCAGGGGGGGCGCTGGGGCCAACGTCCTGACTTTC. Encoded protein: CASNGRGGAGANVLTF.

V and J are TRBV29-1 and TRBJ2-2; no reliable D call. The CDR3 is made up of 13 amino acids. Germline V CDR1 and CDR2: SQVTM, ANQGSEA. Trimming took off 4 bases at V and 6 bases at J, with 12 bases between the two ends. CDR3 protein: CSVAGPAPGELFF. Here the CDR3 DNA reads TGCAGCGTTGCAGGCCCGGCACCCGGGGAGCTGTTTTTT.

The chain carries TRBV5-1 and TRBJ2-2; weak D call: TRBD1 (7 bases). Germline CDR1 and CDR2: SGHRS and YFSETQ. V was cut by 4 bases and J by 1 base, with 11 bases left in between. The CDR3 length is 15 residues. DNA for the CDR3: TGCGCCAGCAGCCCCAGGGGGGTGAACACCGGGGAGCTGTTTTTT. It is translated as CASSPRGVNTGELFF.

Remarks on this clone: The same CDR3 is also encoded by other DNA sequences in this sample. The V call is TRBV7-3, the J call TRBJ2-3; possible D gene TRBD2, 5 bases. This CDR3 contains 13 residues. The germline V and J ends were trimmed by 5 bases and 1 base, with 7 bases remaining between them. CDR1 and CDR2 (germline): SGHTA, FQGTGA. CDR3 bases: TGTGCCAGCAGCCCCGGGGGCACAGATACGCAGTATTTT. It codes for CASSPGGTDTQYF.

On this clone itself: Other DNA sequences from this sample encode an identical CDR3 as well. The chain combines TRBV4-1 with TRBJ1-5; TRBD1 is a possible D gene (5 bases). Germline values: CDR1 MGHRA, CDR2 YSYEKL. With 0 bases removed from V and 7 bases from J, the gap between germline ends came to 13 bases. This CDR3 has 15 amino acids. CDR3 nucleotide sequence: TGCGCCAGCAGCCAAGACGGGGGTCCGGGCCAGCCCCAGCATTTT. This gives the protein CASSQDGGPGQPQHF.

This clone was recorded once. The chain is built from TRBV19 and TRBJ1-1, with D possibly TRBD1 on 6 matching bases. The V gene's germline CDR1 is LNHDA and CDR2 SQIVND (reference sequence). The ends were cut back, 2 bases at V and 6 bases at J, with 13 bases in the middle. CDR3 size: 14 residues. In DNA form, the CDR3 reads TGTGCCAGTAGTATACGGAGGGGGGAGGCTGAAGCTTTCTTT. It codes for CASSIRRGEAEAFF.

The rearrangement joins TRBV27 to TRBJ1-2; the match to TRBD1 covers 7 bases. Unmatched junction bases numbered 5, after V lost 4 bases and J lost 6 bases. The CDR3 length is 13 residues. The germline CDR1 and CDR2 sequences are MNHEY and SMNVEV (reference sequence). CDR3 nucleotide sequence: TGTGCCAGCAGTTCCCGGACAGGACATGGCTACACCTTC. Translated, it gives CASSSRTGHGYTF.

The CDR3 reads CASSGGTSNLADTQYF. CDR3 DNA: TGCGCCAGCAGCGGCGGGACTAGCAATTTGGCAGATACGCAGTATTTT. This chain connects TRBV5-1 to TRBJ2-3; 9 nucleotides match TRBD2. Germline CDR1 is SGHRS and CDR2 is YFSETQ. The CDR3 runs 16 residues. Trimming took 4 bases from V and 4 from J; bases not matched to a gene: 10.